This TCR beta chain emerged from a study of Tregs in tolerant kidney transplant recipients. Study results and limitations: The small number of patients limits these findings pending further validation. Tolerant patients' donor-specific Tregs expanded beyond overall Tregs, suggesting antigen-driven growth. For some patients, primers changed over time, blocking nucleotide-level comparison.

Remarks on this clone: Its antigen is not known. The CDR3 goes on 3 residues after the read ends, and that part is filled in from the germline J gene.

The nonmyeloablative bone marrow transplants came from related graft donors, with transient mixed chimerism. In germline, CDR1 is DFQATT, CDR2 SNEGSKA (reference sequence). The V gene end was trimmed by 8 bases and the J gene end by 3 bases; junction bases not matched to a gene: 9. The CDR3 covers 13 residues. The method was immunoSEQ multiplex PCR; TCRdb's version includes in-frame clones alone and lacks a portion of them. The sample includes approximately 30,000 clones. The material was CD4+ T cells from blood (PBMCs), obtained 24 months after the transplant. J is TRBJ1-2 and V is TRBV20-1; TRBD1 aligns across 7 bases. The receptor was isolated from a human patient who received a combined kidney and bone marrow transplant. Some T cells may originate from the graft donor. The part of the CDR3 DNA that was read is TGCAGTTCCATCCCAGACAGGGACTATGGC. Its protein product is CSSIPDRDYG. The complete CDR3 sequence is CSSIPDRDYGYTF.